This T cell receptor (beta chain) was identified in a study of blood T cell repertoires in COVID-19. As for the study in general: Samples of COVID-19 (acute and convalescent) were obtained from the United States, Italy and Spain. The analysed material was cDNA or gDNA that came from T cells, B-cell-depleted T cells, or PBMCs.

The V gene end was trimmed by 4 bases and the J gene end by 6 bases; junction bases not matched to a gene: 2. Germline V gives CDR1 SGDLS, CDR2 YYNGEE. The length of the CDR3 is 14 residues. In the study's own analysis: Estimated nucleated cell counts came from reference gene primer amplification. TCRdb's table, derived via immunoSEQ multiplex PCR, lists solely in-frame clones and lacks some. The V and J calls and the clone size are those of that table, but D and trimming were determined from the DNA. The table lists around 40,000 clones, 75% to 95% of them singletons. This receptor was obtained from a woman of 80 years or more with acute or convalescent COVID-19. Sample: peripheral blood. The chain employs TRBV9 and TRBJ2-1; 12 positions agree with TRBD2. CDR3 DNA: TGTGCCAGCAGCAAGACTAGCGGGGGCAATGAGCAGTTCTTC. It is translated as CASSKTSGGNEQFF.